These 19 T cell receptor beta chains originate from one sample sequenced in a study of blood T cells in healthy people across ages. Primed by a sample-barcoded 5' primer and a J-beta primer mix, a second PCR proceeded for 7 to 11 cycles. One entry per CDR3 protein results from TCRdb running MiXCR on the 5' RACE reads. The repertoire consists of roughly 1,300,000 distinct CDR3 sequences, with approximately 63% occurring once and the leading ten covering more than 6%. Specimen: blood. The receptors stem from a man between 18 and 35 years old in good health.

The table lists this clonotype with a few counts. This chain joins TRBV27 and TRBJ2-1; tentatively, D is TRBD2 (7 bases). Germline CDR1 is MNHEY and CDR2 is SMNVEV (reference sequence). The ends were cut back, 3 bases at V and 8 bases at J, with 17 bases in the middle. The CDR3 is made up of 15 amino acids. CDR3: CASSFFGGQGDEQFF. The CDR3 DNA is TGTGCCAGCAGTTTTTTCGGGGGGCAAGGTGATGAGCAGTTCTTC.

This chain links TRBV10-3 with TRBJ2-4; TRBD1 might be the D (5 bases). Gene TRBJ2-5 matches the end of the DNA better, so the J call may be wrong. CDR1 is ENHRY, CDR2 SYGVKD, per germline. The CDR3 sequence is 13 residues long. CDR3 residues: CAIGQGLSETQYF. The CDR3 region has the DNA TGTGCCATCGGTCAGGGTCTGAGTGAGACCCAGTACTTC.

The CDR3 protein is CASSLYPAAEAFF. In nucleotides, the CDR3 is TGTGCCAGCAGCCTTTACCCGGCAGCTGAAGCTTTCTTT. The chain carries TRBV14 and TRBJ1-1; no clear D. Germline V gene lookup returns CDR1 SGHDN and CDR2 FVKESK. The CDR3 is 13 amino acids. Trimming took 4 bases from V and 6 from J, leaving 12 bases between them.

This chain joins TRBV7-8 and TRBJ1-5; possibly TRBD1 for D (6 bases). Between the trimmed V and J ends, which lost 5 bases and 4 bases, there was a span of 18 bases. This CDR3 has 16 amino acids. Germline V gene data show CDR1 as SGHVS and CDR2 as FQNEAQ. The DNA of the CDR3 is TGTGCCAGCAGCACAAACTGGCCCCAGGGGAATCAGCCCCAGCATTTT. It translates to CASSTNWPQGNQPQHF.

The chain has TRBV7-9 and TRBJ1-1, with a possible D match to TRBD1 (6 bases). Germline loops: CDR1 SEHNR, CDR2 FQNEAQ (reference sequence). Trimming removed 5 bases at V and 6 bases at J, with 19 bases between. The CDR3 extends over 15 amino acids. As DNA, the CDR3 is TGTGCCAGCAGCCCATTGGGTGGGGGCACGCCTGAAGCTTTCTTT. This codes for CASSPLGGGTPEAFF.

The chain employs TRBV5-5 and TRBJ2-1; D is ambiguous. CDR1 is SGHKS, CDR2 YYEKEE, per germline (reference sequence). The CDR3 runs 12 residues. Trimming removed 2 bases at V and 8 bases at J, with 8 bases between. The CDR3 region is CASSFRRDEQFF. CDR3 sequence (DNA): TGTGCCAGCAGCTTCAGGAGAGATGAGCAGTTCTTC.

J is TRBJ2-5 and V is TRBV5-5; D may match TRBD1 or TRBD2 (5 bases each). Deletions cut 5 bases from V and 1 base from J, with 12 bases between. CDR1 and CDR2 from the germline V gene are SGHKS and YYEKEE (reference sequence). The CDR3 is 14 residues long. DNA of the CDR3: TGTGCCAGCAGACGAGGGACGGCCCAAGAGACCCAGTACTTC. Translating it yields CASRRGTAQETQYF.

This clonotype was found a few times. The genes are TRBV10-3 and TRBJ2-1; 9 positions agree with TRBD2. The germline gives CDR1 ENHRY, CDR2 SYGVKD. The junction had 9 bases not matched to a gene; V was cut back by 3 bases and J by 6 bases. The CDR3 loop spans 16 amino acids. CDR3 protein: CAISDSRGRATNEQFF. CDR3 bases: TGTGCCATCAGTGACTCCCGCGGGAGGGCCACCAATGAGCAGTTCTTC.

This chain connects TRBV20-1 to TRBJ2-7, with a possible D match to TRBD2 (6 bases). The V gene lost 4 bases and the J gene lost 2 bases, with 15 bases spanning the gap. The CDR3 totals 14 residues. CDR1 DFQATT and CDR2 SNEGSKA come from the germline V gene (reference sequence). This chain's CDR3 is CSAKDSSGTYEQYF. CDR3 nucleotides: TGCAGTGCTAAGGATAGTAGCGGTACCTACGAGCAGTACTTC.

The chain links TRBV6-2 or TRBV6-3 to TRBJ1-6; no clear D. Germline V gives CDR1 MNHEY, CDR2 SVGEGT. V shed 10 bases and J shed 9 bases, with 22 bases lying between them. The length of the CDR3 is 15 residues. CDR3 sequence reads: CATTTEASTGSPLHF. For the CDR3, the DNA is TGTGCCACCACCACTGAGGCGTCAACGGGTTCACCCCTCCACTTT.

The V gene is TRBV4-2, the J gene TRBJ2-3, with D possibly TRBD1 on 6 matching bases. The CDR3 runs to 14 residues. In germline, CDR1 is LGHNA, CDR2 YNFKEQ. The CDR3 DNA sequence: TGTGCTAGGTCAGGGGCGACTGGGACAGATACGCAGTATTTT. Translation gives CARSGATGTDTQYF.

This clonotype showed up many times. This rearrangement joins TRBV2 to TRBJ2-7; 7 bases fit TRBD1. CDR1 and CDR2 (germline): SNHLY, FYNNEI. Losses at the gene ends were 7 bases for V and 2 bases for J; bases not matched to a gene: 11. The CDR3 runs 15 residues. The CDR3 region has the DNA TGTGCCAGCAATCAACTGGGACAGAACCCCTACGAGCAGTACTTC. Translated: CASNQLGQNPYEQYF. Supplemented by reference TRBV2 and TRBJ2-7, the full variable domain reads EPEVTQTPSHQVTQMGQEVILRCVPISNHLYFYWYRQILGQKVEFLVSFYNNEISEKSEIFDDQFSVERPDGSNFTLKIRSTKLEDSAMYFCASNQLGQNPYEQYFGPGTRLTVT.

This clonotype was counted only a few times. The V and J genes are TRBV28 and TRBJ2-2; possibly TRBD1 or TRBD2 for D (6 bases each). Germline V gene lookup returns CDR1 MDHEN and CDR2 SYDVKM. Trimming removed 6 bases from V and 1 base from J, with 9 bases in between. This CDR3 comprises 14 residues. In nucleotides, the CDR3 is TGTGCCAGCAGAGGAGGGGGGAACACCGGGGAGCTGTTTTTT. Protein: CASRGGGNTGELFF.

The chain couples TRBV4-3 to TRBJ2-7; D is possibly TRBD2 (5 bases). The V gene's germline CDR1 is LGHNA and CDR2 YSLEER. CDR3 size: 17 residues. Between the trimmed V and J ends, which lost 0 bases and 1 base, there was a span of 16 bases. The CDR3 region is CASSQEIGGGFSYEQYF. DNA for the CDR3: TGCGCCAGCAGCCAAGAAATCGGAGGAGGATTTTCCTACGAGCAGTACTTC.

This clonotype was seen only a few times. The J gene is TRBJ1-1, the V gene TRBV12-3 or TRBV12-4; D is undetermined. The CDR3 extends over 13 amino acids. Trimming shortened V by 3 bases and J by 12 bases, and 17 bases separated the two germline ends. CDR3 sequence (DNA): TGTGCCAGCAGTTTCCAACCCTCAGCGGTGACTTTCTTT. It codes for CASSFQPSAVTFF.

This clonotype has a handful of counts. The chain links TRBV7-9 to TRBJ2-1; 10 bases agree with TRBD2. The CDR3 loop spans 16 amino acids. The germline V gene encodes CDR1 SEHNR and CDR2 FQNEAQ (reference sequence). J gave up 7 bases and V 1 base, and 7 bases lay outside the gene matches. The CDR3 bases are TGTGCCAGCAGCTTAGTCGCTAGCGGGAGTAGGAATGAGCAGTTCTTC. It is translated as CASSLVASGSRNEQFF.

The genes are TRBV6-2 or TRBV6-3 and TRBJ2-7, with a tentative D call TRBD2 (6 bases). Trimming took off 7 bases at V and 4 bases at J, with 14 bases between the two ends. This CDR3 comprises 13 residues. Per the germline V gene, CDR1 is MNHEY and CDR2 is SVGEGT. CDR3 sequence (DNA): TGTGCCAGCAAGCGATCGGGGGAGTACGAGCAGTACTTC. Translating gives CASKRSGEYEQYF.

The chain uses TRBV6-5 and TRBJ1-4; 8 bases line up with TRBD1. Germline CDR1 and CDR2: MNHEY and SVGAGI. The J segment lost 8 bases and the V segment lost 1 base, leaving 6 bases of the junction unmatched. This CDR3 is 15 amino acids long. The CDR3 bases are TGTGCCAGCAGTTACTTGGGACAGGATGGGGAAAAACTGTTTTTT. This encodes CASSYLGQDGEKLFF.

The J gene is TRBJ2-1, the V gene TRBV15; D possibly corresponds to TRBD1 (6 bases). This CDR3 region has 16 residues. CDR1 and CDR2 from the germline V gene are LNHNV and YYDKDF (reference sequence). Deletions cut 0 bases from V and 6 bases from J, with 15 bases between. CDR3: CATSREGRGWSNEQFF. The CDR3 DNA sequence: TGTGCCACCAGCAGAGAAGGCAGGGGATGGTCCAATGAGCAGTTCTTC.